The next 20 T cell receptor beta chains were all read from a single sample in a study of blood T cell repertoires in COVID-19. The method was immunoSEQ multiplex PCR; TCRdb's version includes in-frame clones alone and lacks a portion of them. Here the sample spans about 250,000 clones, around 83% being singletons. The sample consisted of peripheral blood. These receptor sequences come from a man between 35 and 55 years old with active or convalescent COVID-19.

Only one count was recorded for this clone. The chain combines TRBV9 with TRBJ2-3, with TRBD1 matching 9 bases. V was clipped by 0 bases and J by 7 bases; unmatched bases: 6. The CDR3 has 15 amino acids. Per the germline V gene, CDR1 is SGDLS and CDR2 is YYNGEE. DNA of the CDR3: TGTGCCAGCAGCGTAGAGGGACAGGGAATATATACGCAGTATTTT. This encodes CASSVEGQGIYTQYF. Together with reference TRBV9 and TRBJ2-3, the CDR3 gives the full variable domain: DSGVTQTPKHLITATGQRVTLRCSPRSGDLSVYWYQQSLDQGLQFLIQYYNGEERAKGNILERFSAQQFPDLHSELNLSSLELGDSALYFCASSVEGQGIYTQYFGPGTRLTVL.

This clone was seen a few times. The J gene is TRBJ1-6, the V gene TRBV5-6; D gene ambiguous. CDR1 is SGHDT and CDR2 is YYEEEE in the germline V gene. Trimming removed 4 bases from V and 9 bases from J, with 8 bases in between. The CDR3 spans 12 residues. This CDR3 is CASSRESSPLHF. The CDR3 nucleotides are TGTGCCAGCAGCCGGGAAAGTTCACCCCTCCACTTT. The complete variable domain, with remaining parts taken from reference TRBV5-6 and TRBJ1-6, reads DAGVTQSPTHLIKTRGQQVTLRCSPKSGHDTVSWYQQALGQGPQFIFQYYEEEERQRGNFPDRFSGHQFPNYSSELNVNALLLGDSALYLCASSRESSPLHFGNGTRLTVT.

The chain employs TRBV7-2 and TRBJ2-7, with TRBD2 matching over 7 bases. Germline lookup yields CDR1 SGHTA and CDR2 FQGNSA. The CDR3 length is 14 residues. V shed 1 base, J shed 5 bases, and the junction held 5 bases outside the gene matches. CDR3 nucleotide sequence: TGTGCCAGCAGCTTAGTGTTTGCGGGGGACGAGCAGTACTTC. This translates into CASSLVFAGDEQYF.

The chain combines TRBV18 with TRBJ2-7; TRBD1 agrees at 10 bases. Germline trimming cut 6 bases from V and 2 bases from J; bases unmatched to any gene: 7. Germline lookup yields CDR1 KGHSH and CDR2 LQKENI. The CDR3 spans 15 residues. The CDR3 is CASSEGTGAPYEQYF. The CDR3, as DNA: TGTGCCAGCTCGGAAGGGACAGGGGCCCCCTACGAGCAGTACTTC.

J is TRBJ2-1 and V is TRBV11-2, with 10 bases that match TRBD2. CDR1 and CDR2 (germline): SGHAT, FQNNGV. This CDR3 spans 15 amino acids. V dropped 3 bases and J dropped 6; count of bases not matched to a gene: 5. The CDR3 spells CASSLGSGRANEQFF. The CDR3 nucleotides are TGTGCCAGCAGCTTGGGCAGCGGGAGGGCCAATGAGCAGTTCTTC.

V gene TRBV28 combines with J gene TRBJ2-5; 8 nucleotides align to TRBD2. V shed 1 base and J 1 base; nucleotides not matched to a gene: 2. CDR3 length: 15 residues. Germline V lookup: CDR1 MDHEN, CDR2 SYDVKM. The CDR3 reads CASSLFLAGQETQYF. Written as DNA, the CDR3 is TGTGCCAGCAGTTTATTCCTAGCGGGCCAAGAGACCCAGTACTTC.

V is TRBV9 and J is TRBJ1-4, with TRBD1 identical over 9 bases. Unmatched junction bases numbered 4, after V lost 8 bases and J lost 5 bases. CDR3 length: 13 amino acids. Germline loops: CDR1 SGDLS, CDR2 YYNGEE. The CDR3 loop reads CASSTGGNEKLFF. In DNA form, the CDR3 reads TGTGCCAGTTCGACAGGGGGGAATGAAAAACTGTTTTTT.

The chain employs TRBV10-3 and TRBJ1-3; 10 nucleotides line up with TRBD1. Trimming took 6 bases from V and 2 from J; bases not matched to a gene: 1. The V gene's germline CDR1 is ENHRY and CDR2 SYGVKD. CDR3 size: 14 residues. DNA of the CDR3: TGTGCCATCAGGGGGACAGGGGCTGGAAACACCATATATTTT. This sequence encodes CAIRGTGAGNTIYF.

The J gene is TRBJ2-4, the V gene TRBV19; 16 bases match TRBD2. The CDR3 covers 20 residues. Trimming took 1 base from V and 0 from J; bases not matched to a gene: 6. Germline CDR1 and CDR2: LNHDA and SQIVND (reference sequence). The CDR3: CASSIVGTSGRGVAKNIQYF. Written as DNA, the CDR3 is TGTGCCAGTAGTATAGTTGGGACTAGCGGGAGGGGGGTAGCCAAAAACATTCAGTACTTC.

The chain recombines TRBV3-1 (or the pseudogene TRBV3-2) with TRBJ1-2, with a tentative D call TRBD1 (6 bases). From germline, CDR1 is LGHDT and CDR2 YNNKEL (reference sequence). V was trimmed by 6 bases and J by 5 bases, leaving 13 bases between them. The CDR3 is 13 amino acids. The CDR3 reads CASRPLGGYGYTF. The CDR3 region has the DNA TGTGCCAGCAGACCCCTAGGGGGATATGGCTACACCTTC.

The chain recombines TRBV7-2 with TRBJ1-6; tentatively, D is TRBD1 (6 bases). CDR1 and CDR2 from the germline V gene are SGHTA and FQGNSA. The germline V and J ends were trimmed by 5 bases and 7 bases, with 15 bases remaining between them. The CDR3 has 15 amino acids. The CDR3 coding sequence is TGTGCCAGCAGCATGTACGGGGGGCGGAATTCACCCCTCCACTTT. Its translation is CASSMYGGRNSPLHF. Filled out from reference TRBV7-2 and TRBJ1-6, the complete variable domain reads GAGVSQSPSNKVTEKGKDVELRCDPISGHTALYWYRQSLGQGLEFLIYFQGNSAPDKSGLPSDRFSAERTGGSVSTLTIQRTQQEDSAVYLCASSMYGGRNSPLHFGNGTRLTVT.

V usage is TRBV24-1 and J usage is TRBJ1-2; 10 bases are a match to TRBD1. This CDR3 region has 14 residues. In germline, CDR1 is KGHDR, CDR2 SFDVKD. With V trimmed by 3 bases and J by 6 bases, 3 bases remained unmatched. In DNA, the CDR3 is TGTGCCACCAGTGATCCCGGGACAGGGGATGGCTACACCTTC. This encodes CATSDPGTGDGYTF.

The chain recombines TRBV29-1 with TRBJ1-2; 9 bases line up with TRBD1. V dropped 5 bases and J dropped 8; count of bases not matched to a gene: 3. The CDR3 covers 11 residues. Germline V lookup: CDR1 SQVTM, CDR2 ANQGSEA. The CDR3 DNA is TGCAGCGTTTGGGACAGGGACGGCTACACCTTC. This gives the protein CSVWDRDGYTF. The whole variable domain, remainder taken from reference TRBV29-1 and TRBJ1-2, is SAVISQKPSRDICQRGTSLTIQCQVDSQVTMMFWYRQQPGQSLTLIATANQGSEATYESGFVIDKFPISRPNLTFSTLTVSNMSPEDSSIYLCSVWDRDGYTFGSGTRLTVV.

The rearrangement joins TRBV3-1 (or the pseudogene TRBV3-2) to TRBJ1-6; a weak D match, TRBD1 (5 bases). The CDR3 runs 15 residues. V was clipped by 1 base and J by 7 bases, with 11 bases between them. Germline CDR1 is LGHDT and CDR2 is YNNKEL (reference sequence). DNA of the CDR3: TGTGCCAGCAGCCAAGGGGGGACTGGGAATTCACCCCTCCACTTT. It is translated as CASSQGGTGNSPLHF.

As DNA, the CDR3 is TGTGCCAGCAGTTACGTAGGGACAGGGATTCGTGTGGGCGGCTACACCTTC. It yields the protein CASSYVGTGIRVGGYTF. This chain links TRBV6-2 or TRBV6-3 with TRBJ1-2; TRBD1 matches at 9 bases. Germline V gene lookup returns CDR1 MNHEY and CDR2 SVGEGT. Trimming at V came to 2 bases and at J to 8 bases, leaving 15 bases not matched to a gene. The CDR3 loop spans 17 amino acids.

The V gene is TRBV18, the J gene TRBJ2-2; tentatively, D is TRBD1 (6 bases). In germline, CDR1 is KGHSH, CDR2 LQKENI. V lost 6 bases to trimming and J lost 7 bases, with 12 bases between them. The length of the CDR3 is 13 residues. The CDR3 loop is CASSQGTGGELFF. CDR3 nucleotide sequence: TGTGCCAGCTCCCAGGGGACCGGCGGGGAGCTGTTTTTT.

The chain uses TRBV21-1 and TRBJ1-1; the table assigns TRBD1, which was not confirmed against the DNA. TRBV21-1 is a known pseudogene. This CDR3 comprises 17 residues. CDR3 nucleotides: TGTGCCAGCAGCAAAGAAACAGGCGCTGATATGAACACTGAAGCTTTCTTT. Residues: CASSKETGADMNTEAFF.

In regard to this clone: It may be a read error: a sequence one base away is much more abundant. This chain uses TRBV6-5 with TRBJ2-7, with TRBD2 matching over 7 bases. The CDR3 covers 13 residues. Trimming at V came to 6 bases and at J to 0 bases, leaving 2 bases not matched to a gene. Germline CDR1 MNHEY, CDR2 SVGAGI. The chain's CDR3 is CASRRGSSYEQYF. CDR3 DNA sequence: TGTGCCAGCAGGCGCGGGAGCTCCTACGAGCAGTACTTC.

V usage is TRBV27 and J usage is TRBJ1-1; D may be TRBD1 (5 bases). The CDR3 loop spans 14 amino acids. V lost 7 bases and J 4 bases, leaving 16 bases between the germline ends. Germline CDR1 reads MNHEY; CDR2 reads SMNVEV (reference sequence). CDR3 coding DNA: TGTGCCAGCATCGCCGGTCTCGGGGGCACTGAAGCTTTCTTT. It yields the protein CASIAGLGGTEAFF.

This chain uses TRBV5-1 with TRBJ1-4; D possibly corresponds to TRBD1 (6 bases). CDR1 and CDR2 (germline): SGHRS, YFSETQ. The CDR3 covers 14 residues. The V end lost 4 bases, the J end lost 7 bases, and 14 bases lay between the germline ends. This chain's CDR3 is CASSLSGTIEKLFF. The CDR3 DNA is TGCGCCAGCAGCCTTAGCGGGACAATTGAAAAACTGTTTTTT.